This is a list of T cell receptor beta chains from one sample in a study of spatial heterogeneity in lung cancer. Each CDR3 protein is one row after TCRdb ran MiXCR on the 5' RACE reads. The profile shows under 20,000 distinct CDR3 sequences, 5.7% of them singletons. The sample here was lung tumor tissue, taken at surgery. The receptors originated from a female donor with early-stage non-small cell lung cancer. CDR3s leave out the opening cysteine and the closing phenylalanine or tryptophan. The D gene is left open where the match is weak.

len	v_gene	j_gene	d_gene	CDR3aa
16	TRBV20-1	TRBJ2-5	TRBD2	SARDARLAVKEQETQY
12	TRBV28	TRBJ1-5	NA	ASRLPDGQQPQH
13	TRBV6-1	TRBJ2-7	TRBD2	ASKLAGGPAYEQY
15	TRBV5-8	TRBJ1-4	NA	ASSFWGSSQYNEKLF
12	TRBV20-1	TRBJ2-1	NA	SAKRDFSYNEQF
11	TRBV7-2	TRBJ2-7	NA	ASSLSLVGEQY
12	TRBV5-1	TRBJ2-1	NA	ASTLGEPYNEQF
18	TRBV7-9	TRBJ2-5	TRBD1	ASSLATNHRDRGGRETQY
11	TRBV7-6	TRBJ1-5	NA	ASSLNQAEPQH
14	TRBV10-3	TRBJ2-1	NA	AISESRGGIGNEQF
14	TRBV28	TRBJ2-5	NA	ASSSLGQGLGETQY
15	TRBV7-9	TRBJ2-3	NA	ASSPIRIALGLDTQY
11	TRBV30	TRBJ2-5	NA	AWSRRMRETQY
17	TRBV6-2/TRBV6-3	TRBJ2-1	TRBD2	ASSYSMGGEPEAYNEQF
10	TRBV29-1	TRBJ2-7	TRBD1	SVGTGGWEQY
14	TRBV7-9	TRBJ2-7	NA	ASSLGRGGLIGEQY
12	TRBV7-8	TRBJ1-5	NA	ASSSTRVSQPQH
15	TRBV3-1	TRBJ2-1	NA	ASSQASHLASNNEQF
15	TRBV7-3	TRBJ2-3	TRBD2	ASSPTGGASGTDTQY
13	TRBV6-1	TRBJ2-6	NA	ASRTDHSGANVLT